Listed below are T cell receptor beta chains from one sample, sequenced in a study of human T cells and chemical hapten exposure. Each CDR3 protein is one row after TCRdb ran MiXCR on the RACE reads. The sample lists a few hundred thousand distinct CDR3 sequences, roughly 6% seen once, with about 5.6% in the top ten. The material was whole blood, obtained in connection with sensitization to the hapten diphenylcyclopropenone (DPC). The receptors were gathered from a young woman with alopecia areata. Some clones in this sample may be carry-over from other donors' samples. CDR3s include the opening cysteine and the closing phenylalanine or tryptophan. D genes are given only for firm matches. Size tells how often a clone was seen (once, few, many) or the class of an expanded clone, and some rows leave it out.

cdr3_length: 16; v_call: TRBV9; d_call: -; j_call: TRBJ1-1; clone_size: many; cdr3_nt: TGTGCCAGCAGCGTAGATCCGCGGGGAGGGGACACTGAAGCTTTCTTT; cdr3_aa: CASSVDPRGGDTEAFF
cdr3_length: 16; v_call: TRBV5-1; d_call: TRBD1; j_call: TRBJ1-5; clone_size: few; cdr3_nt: TGCGCCAGCAGCCCTGGGACAGGGGGCTCAGGGCAGCCCCAGCATTTT; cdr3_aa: CASSPGTGGSGQPQHF
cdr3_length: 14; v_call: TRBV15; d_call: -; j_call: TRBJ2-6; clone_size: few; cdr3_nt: TGTGCCACCAGCCAGAACTCTGGGGCCAACGTCCTGACTTTC; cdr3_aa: CATSQNSGANVLTF
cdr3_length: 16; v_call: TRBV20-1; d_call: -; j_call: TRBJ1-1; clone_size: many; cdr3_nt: TGCAGTGCTAGAGATCTCAAGGGTAGTAGGTCCACTGAAGCTTTCTTT; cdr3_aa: CSARDLKGSRSTEAFF
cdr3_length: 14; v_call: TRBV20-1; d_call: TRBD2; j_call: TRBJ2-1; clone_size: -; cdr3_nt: TGCAGTGCCCAGGGACTAGCGGGGAGTAATGAGCAGTTCTTC; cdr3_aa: CSAQGLAGSNEQFF
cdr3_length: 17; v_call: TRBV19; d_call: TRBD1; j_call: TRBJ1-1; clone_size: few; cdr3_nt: TGTGCCAGTAGTATCTCAGGTGGACAGGGCGAAAACACTGAAGCTTTCTTT; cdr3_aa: CASSISGGQGENTEAFF
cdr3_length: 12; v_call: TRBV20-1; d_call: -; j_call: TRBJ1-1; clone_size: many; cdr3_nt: TGCAGTGCTAGAGATCTCCGGACTGAAGCTTTCTTT; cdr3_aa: CSARDLRTEAFF
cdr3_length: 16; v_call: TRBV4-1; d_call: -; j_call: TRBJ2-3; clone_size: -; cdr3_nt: TGCGCCAGCAGCGCGAGAGGGCGTCCCCCTCCAGATACGCAGTATTTT; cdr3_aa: CASSARGRPPPDTQYF
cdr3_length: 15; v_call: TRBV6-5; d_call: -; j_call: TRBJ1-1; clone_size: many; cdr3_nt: TGTGCCAGCAAGGTCGGCGTACGGGGATCCACTGAAGCTTTCTTT; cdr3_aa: CASKVGVRGSTEAFF
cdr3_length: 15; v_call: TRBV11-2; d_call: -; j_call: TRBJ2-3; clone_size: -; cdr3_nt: TGTGCCAGTTCAATGATGTCAGGGGAGGCAGATACGCAGTATTTT; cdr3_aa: CASSMMSGEADTQYF
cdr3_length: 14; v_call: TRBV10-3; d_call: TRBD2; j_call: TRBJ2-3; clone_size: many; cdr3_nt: TGTGCCATCAGTGATGGGGGGGGCACAGATACGCAGTATTTT; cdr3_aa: CAISDGGGTDTQYF
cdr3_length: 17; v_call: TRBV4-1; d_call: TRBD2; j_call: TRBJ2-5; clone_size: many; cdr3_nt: TGCGCCAGCAGCCAAGGACTAGCGGGGGCCAGAATGCAGACCCAGTACTTC; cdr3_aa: CASSQGLAGARMQTQYF
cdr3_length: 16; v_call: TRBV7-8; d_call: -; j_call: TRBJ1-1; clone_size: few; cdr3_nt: TGTGCCAGCAGCTCCCCCGGAGGTGTCGGGGCCACTGAAGCTTTCTTT; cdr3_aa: CASSSPGGVGATEAFF
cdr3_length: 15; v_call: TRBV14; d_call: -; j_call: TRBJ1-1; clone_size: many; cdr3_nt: TGTGCCAGCAGCCAAGCCCGAGACAGGTACTCTGAAGCTTTCTTT; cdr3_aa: CASSQARDRYSEAFF
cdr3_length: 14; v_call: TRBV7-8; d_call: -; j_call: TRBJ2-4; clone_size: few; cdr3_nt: TGTGCCAGCAGCTTAGAGCCGGGTCTAAACATTCAGTACTTC; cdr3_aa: CASSLEPGLNIQYF
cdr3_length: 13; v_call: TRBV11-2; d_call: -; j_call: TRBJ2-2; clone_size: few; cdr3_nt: TGTGCCAGTTCCCCATACAGTTACGGGGAGCTGTTTTTT; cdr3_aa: CASSPYSYGELFF
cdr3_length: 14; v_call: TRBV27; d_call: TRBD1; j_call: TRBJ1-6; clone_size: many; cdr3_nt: TGTGCCAGCAGCCCGTCCGGGACAGCTACCGTGCTCCACTTT; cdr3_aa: CASSPSGTATVLHF
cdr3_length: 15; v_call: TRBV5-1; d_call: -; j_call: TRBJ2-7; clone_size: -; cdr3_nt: TGCGCCAGCAGCAAGGACGGGGAAAGCTCCTACGAGCAGTACTTC; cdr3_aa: CASSKDGESSYEQYF
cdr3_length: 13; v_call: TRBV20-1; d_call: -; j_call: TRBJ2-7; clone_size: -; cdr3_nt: TGCAGTGCCCCCCTGAGGGCGTGGGGCGAGCAGTACTTC; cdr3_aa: CSAPLRAWGEQYF
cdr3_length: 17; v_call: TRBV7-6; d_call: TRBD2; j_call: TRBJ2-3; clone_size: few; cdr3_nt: TGTGCCAGCAGCTTAGAGTTAGCGGGGGGCCGCAGGGATACGCAGTATTTT; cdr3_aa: CASSLELAGGRRDTQYF
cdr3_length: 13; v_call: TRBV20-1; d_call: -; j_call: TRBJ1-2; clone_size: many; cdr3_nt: TGCAGTGCTAGTAAGGGGTTGGACTATGGCTACACCTTC; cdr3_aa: CSASKGLDYGYTF
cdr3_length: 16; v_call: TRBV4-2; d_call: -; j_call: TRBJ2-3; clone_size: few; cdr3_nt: TGTGCCAGCAGCCAAGTGCGGGGCTGGAGCACAGATACGCAGTATTTT; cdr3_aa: CASSQVRGWSTDTQYF
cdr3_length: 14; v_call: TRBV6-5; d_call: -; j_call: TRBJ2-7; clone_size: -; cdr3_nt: TGTGCCAGCGGACCCCGGGACGCCTCCTACGAGCAGTACTTC; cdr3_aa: CASGPRDASYEQYF
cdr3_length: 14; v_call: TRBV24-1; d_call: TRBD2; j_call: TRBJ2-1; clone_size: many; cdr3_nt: TGTGCCACCAGTGAACGTGGGACTAGCGGAAGGTGGTTCTTC; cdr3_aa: CATSERGTSGRWFF
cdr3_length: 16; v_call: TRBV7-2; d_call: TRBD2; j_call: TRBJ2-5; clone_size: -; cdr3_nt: TGTGCCAGCAGCGTTAGTGGGGCGGGGGGCCAAGAGACCCAGTACTTC; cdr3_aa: CASSVSGAGGQETQYF
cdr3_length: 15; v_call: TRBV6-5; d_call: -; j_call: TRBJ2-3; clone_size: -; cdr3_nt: TGTGCCAGCAGTTTTGACAACCTTGGCCCAGATACGCAGTATTTT; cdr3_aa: CASSFDNLGPDTQYF
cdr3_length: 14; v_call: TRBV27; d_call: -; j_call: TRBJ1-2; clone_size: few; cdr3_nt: TGTGCCAGCAGTTTATCAAGGGGGTCATATGGCTACACCTTC; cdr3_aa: CASSLSRGSYGYTF
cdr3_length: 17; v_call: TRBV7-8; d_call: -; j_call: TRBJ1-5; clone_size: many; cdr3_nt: TGTGCCAGCAGCTTAGCGACCACAGCCTATAGCAATCAGCCCCAGCATTTT; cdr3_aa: CASSLATTAYSNQPQHF
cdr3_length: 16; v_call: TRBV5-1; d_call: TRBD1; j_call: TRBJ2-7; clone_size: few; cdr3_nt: TGCGCCAGCAGCTTGCTCCCGGTGGGACAGGGCTACGAGCAGTACTTC; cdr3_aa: CASSLLPVGQGYEQYF
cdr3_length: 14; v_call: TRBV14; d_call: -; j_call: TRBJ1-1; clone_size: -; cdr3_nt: TGTGCCAGCAGCCGCTCTAGGGGAGGAACTGAAGCTTTCTTT; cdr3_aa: CASSRSRGGTEAFF
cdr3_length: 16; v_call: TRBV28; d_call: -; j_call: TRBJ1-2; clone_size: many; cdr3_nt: TGTGCCAGCAGTGGCTCCTTAAGACCCCTAAACTATGGCTACACCTTC; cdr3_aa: CASSGSLRPLNYGYTF
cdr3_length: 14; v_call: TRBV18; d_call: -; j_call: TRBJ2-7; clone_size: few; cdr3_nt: TGTGCCAGCTCTCCCGACAGTAGCTCCTACGAGCAGTACTTC; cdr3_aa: CASSPDSSSYEQYF
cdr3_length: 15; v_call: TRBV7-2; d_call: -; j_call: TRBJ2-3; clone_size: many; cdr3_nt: TGTGCCAGCAGCTTCACGGGGGCGTCCACAGATACGCAGTATTTT; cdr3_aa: CASSFTGASTDTQYF
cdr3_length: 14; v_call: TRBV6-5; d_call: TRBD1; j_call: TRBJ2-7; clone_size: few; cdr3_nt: TGTGCCAGCAGGATGACAGGGAGCAGCGACGAGCAGTACTTC; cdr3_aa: CASRMTGSSDEQYF
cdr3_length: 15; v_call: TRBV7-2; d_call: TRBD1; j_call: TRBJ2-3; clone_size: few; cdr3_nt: TGTGCCAGCAGCCTGCGGGACAGGCCCACAGATACGCAGTATTTT; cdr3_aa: CASSLRDRPTDTQYF
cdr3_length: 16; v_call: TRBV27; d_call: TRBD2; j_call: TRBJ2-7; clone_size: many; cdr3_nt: TGTGCCAGCAGGCTAGCGGGTACCCTAACGGTGAGCGAGCAGTACTTC; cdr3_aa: CASRLAGTLTVSEQYF
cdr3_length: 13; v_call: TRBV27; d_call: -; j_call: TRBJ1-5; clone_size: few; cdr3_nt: TGTGCCAGCAGTTTAGGCCCCGAAGGGCCCCAGCATTTT; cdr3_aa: CASSLGPEGPQHF
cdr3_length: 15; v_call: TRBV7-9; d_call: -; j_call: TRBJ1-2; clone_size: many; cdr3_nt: TGTGCCAGCAGCTTAGAAGCAGGGGAAGGCTATGGCTACACCTTC; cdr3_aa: CASSLEAGEGYGYTF
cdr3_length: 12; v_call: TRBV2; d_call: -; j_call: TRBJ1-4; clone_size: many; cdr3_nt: TGTGCCAGCAGTGGCGAATGGGAAAAACTGTTTTTT; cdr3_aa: CASSGEWEKLFF